This paragraph covers one T cell receptor beta chain sequence. This sample is part of a study of OX40 agonist ivuxolimab in advanced cancers. TCRdb's copy holds only in-frame clones and misses some; the assay was immunoSEQ multiplex PCR. The table has around 65,000 clones, around 91% seen once; the top ten hold 18%. Germline V gene lookup returns CDR1 SGHTA and CDR2 FQGNSA. V shed 3 bases, J shed 4 bases, and the junction held 4 bases outside the gene matches. The CDR3 runs to 16 residues. The J gene is TRBJ2-1, the V gene TRBV7-2; 12 bases match TRBD2. The material was CD4+ or CD8+ T cells sorted from blood, obtained in a trial of the OX40 agonist ivuxolimab. The sequence derives from an adult with an advanced solid tumor such as melanoma, head and neck, liver or kidney cancer. In nucleotides, the CDR3 is TGTGCCAGCAGCTTGTCCGGGACTAGCGGGTACAATGAGCAGTTCTTC. Translated: CASSLSGTSGYNEQFF. The variable domain in full, completed from reference TRBV7-2 and TRBJ2-1, reads GAGVSQSPSNKVTEKGKDVELRCDPISGHTALYWYRQSLGQGLEFLIYFQGNSAPDKSGLPSDRFSAERTGGSVSTLTIQRTQQEDSAVYLCASSLSGTSGYNEQFFGPGTRLTVL.